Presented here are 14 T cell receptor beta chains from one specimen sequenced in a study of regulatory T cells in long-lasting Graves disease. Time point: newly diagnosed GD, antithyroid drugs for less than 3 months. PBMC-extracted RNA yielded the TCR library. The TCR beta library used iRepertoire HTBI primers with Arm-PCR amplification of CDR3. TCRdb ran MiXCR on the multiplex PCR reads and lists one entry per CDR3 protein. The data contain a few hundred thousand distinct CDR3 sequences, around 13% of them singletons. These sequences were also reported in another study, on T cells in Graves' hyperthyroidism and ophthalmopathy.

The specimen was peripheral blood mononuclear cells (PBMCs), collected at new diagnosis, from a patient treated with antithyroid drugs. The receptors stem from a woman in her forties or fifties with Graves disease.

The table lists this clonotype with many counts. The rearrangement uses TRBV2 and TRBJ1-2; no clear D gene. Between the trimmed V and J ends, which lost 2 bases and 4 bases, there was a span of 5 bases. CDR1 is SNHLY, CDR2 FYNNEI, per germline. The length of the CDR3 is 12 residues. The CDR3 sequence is CASSENLYGYTF. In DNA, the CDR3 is TGTGCCAGCAGTGAAAATCTCTATGGCTACACCTTC.

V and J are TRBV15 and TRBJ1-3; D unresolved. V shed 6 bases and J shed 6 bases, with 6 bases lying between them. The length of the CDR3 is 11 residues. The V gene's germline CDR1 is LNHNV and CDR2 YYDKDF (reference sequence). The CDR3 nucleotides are TGTGCCACCAGGTTTCTAAACACCATATATTTT. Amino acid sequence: CATRFLNTIYF.

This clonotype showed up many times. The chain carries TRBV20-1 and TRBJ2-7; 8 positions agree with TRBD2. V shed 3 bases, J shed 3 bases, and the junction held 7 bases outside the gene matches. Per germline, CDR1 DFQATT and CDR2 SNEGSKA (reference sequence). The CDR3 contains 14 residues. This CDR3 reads CSARRIAGYYEQYF. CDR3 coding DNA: TGCAGTGCTAGGAGAATAGCGGGGTACTACGAGCAGTACTTC.

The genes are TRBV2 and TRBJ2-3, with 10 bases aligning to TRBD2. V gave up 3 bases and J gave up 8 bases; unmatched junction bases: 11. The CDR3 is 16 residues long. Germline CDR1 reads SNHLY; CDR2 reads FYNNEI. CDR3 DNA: TGTGCCAGCAGTGATGCCCCTAGCGGGAGCGGCGGTACGCAGTATTTT. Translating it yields CASSDAPSGSGGTQYF.

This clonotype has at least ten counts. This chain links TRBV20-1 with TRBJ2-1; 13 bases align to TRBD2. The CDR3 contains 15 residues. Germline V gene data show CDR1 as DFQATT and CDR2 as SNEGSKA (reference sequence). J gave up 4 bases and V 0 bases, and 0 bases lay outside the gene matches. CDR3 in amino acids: CSAREGLAGYNEQFF. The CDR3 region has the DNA TGCAGTGCTAGAGAGGGACTAGCGGGATACAATGAGCAGTTCTTC.

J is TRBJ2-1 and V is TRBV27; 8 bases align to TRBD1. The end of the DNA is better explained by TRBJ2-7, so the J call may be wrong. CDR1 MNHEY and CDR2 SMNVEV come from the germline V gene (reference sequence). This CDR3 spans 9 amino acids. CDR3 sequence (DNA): TGTGCCGACAGGGGTGAGCAGTACTTC. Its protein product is CADRGEQYF.

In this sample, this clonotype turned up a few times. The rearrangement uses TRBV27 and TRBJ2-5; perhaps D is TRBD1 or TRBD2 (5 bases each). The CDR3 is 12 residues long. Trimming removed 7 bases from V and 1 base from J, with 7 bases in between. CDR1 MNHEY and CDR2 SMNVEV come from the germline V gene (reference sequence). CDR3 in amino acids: CASKGTQETQYF. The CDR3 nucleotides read TGTGCCAGCAAGGGGACCCAAGAGACCCAGTACTTC.

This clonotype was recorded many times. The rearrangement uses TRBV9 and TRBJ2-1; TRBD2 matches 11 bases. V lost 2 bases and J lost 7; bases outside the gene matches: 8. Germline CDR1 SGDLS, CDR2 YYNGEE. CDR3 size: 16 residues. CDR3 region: CASSVTSGSDGNEQFF. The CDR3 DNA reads TGTGCCAGCAGCGTCACTAGCGGGAGTGACGGAAATGAGCAGTTCTTC.

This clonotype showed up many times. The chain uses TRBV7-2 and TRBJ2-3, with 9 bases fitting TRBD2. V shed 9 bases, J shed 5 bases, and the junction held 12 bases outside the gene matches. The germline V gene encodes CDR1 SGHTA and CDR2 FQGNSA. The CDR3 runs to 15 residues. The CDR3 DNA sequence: TGTGCCAGGGGAAATTTTGCGGGGGGGGAAGATACGCAGTATTTT. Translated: CARGNFAGGEDTQYF.

The CDR3 here is CASSQGTTPANEKLFF. The CDR3 region has the DNA TGCGCCAGCAGCCAAGGTACAACGCCTGCTAATGAAAAACTGTTTTTT. The gene calls are TRBV4-1 and TRBJ1-4; D call uncertain. The CDR3 consists of 16 residues. With 1 base removed from V and 3 bases from J, the gap between germline ends came to 12 bases. Looked up from germline, CDR1 is MGHRA and CDR2 is YSYEKL.

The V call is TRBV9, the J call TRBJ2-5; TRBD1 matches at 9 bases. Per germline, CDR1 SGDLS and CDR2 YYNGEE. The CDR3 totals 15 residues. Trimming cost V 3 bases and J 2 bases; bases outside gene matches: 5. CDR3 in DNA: TGTGCCAGCAGCGCCCGGGACAGGGCACAAGAGACCCAGTACTTC. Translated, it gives CASSARDRAQETQYF. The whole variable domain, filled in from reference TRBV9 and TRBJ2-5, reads DSGVTQTPKHLITATGQRVTLRCSPRSGDLSVYWYQQSLDQGLQFLIQYYNGEERAKGNILERFSAQQFPDLHSELNLSSLELGDSALYFCASSARDRAQETQYFGPGTRLLVL.

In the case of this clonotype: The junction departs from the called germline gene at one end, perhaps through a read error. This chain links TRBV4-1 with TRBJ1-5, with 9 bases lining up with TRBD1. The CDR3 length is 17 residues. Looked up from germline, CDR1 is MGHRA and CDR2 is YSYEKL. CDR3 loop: CASSQAPGTGLNQPRHF. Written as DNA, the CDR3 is TGCGCCAGCAGCCAGGCCCCCGGGACAGGGTTGAATCAGCCCCGGCATTTT.

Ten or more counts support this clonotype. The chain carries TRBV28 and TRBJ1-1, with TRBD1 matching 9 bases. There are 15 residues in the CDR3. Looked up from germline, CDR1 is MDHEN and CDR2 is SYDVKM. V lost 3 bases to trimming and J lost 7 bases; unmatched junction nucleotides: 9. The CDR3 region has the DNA TGTGCCAGCAGTTTGGACAGGGGCCCTCGGGGTGAAGCTTTCTTT. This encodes CASSLDRGPRGEAFF.

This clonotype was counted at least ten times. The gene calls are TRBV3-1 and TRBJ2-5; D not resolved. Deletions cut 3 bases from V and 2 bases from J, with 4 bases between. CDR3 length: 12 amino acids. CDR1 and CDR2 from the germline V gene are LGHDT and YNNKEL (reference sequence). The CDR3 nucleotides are TGTGCCAGCAGCCACCCTCAAGAGACCCAGTACTTC. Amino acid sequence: CASSHPQETQYF.